This T cell receptor beta chain appears in the sequencing data of a study of blood T cells in healthy people across ages. Isolated per sample were at least 6 million PBMCs. This CDR3 is built from 16 residues. Germline CDR1 reads SEHNR; CDR2 reads FQNEAQ (reference sequence). V shed 4 bases and J 0 bases; nucleotides not matched to a gene: 4. A sample-barcoded 5' primer and a J-beta primer mix were used in a second PCR of about 7 to 11 cycles. TCRdb fed the 5' RACE reads into MiXCR, producing one record per CDR3 protein. Of about 810,000 distinct CDR3 sequences in the sample, 35% to 40% were seen once.

The clonotype was recovered from a young man in good health. The specimen sequenced was blood. V and J are TRBV7-9 and TRBJ1-4, with TRBD1 matching 8 bases. Here the CDR3 DNA reads TGTGCCAGCAGCTCGGGACAGGCGCCAACTAATGAAAAACTGTTTTTT. Amino acid sequence: CASSSGQAPTNEKLFF. Complete variable domain (other parts from reference TRBV7-9 and TRBJ1-4): DTGVSQNPRHKITKRGQNVTFRCDPISEHNRLYWYRQTLGQGPEFLTYFQNEAQLEKSRLLSDRFSAERPKGSFSTLEIQRTEQGDSAMYLCASSSGQAPTNEKLFFGSGTQLSVL.